This T cell receptor (beta chain) stems from a study of beta chain features in type 1 diabetes. Overall study findings and caveats: Patients' naive, central memory and regulatory TCRB repertoires appeared more alike than those of healthy donors.

TCRB transcripts that were expressed got sequenced, as all of the isolated RNA had been reverse transcribed. This table comes from immunoSEQ multiplex PCR, and its TCRdb copy is limited to in-frame clones, with some not included. This sample has hundreds of thousands of clones, with around 13% found just once. The V end lost 4 bases, the J end lost 0 bases, and 11 bases lay between the germline ends. The CDR3 consists of 14 residues. CDR1 and CDR2 from the germline V gene are SGHNT and YYREEE (reference sequence). This clone occurred a few times. No antigen is known for it. Purity of each sorted population was above 95%.

This TCR was sampled from a man under 40 in good health. The sequenced sample consisted of naive CD4+ T cells from blood. This chain connects TRBV5-4 to TRBJ2-7; tentatively, D is TRBD1 (6 bases). This CDR3 is CASSTSTGSYEQYF. The CDR3, as DNA: TGTGCCAGCAGCACCTCGACAGGCTCCTACGAGCAGTACTTC. Full variable domain (outside the CDR3, taken from reference TRBV5-4 and TRBJ2-7): ETGVTQSPTHLIKTRGQQVTLRCSSQSGHNTVSWYQQALGQGPQFIFQYYREEENGRGNFPPRFSGLQFPNYSSELNVNALELDDSALYLCASSTSTGSYEQYFGPGTRLTVT.